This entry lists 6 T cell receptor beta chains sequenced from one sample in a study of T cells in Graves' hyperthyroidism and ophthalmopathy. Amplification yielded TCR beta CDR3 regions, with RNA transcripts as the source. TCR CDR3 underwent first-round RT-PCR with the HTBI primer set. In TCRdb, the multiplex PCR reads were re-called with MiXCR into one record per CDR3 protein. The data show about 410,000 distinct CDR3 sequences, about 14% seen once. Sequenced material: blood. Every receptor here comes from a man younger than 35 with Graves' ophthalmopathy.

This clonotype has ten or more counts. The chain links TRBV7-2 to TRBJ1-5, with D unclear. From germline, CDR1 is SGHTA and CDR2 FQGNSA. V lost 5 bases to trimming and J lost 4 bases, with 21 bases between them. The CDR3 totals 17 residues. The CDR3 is CASSRWFIGSTNQPQHF. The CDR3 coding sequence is TGTGCCAGCAGCAGATGGTTCATCGGATCCACAAATCAGCCCCAGCATTTT.

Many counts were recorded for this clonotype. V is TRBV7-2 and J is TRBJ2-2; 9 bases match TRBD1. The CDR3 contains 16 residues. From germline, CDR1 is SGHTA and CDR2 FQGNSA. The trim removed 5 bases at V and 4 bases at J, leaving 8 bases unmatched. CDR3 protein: CASSLQGASTTGELFF. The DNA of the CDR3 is TGTGCCAGCAGCCTACAGGGGGCATCGACCACCGGGGAGCTGTTTTTT.

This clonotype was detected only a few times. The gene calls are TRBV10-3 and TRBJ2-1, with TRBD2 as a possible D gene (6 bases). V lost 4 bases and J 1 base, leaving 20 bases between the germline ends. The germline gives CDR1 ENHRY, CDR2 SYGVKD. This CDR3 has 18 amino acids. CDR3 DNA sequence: TGTGCCATCAGTGGACCGCGGGGTCGGGACCTATCCTACAATGAGCAGTTCTTC. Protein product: CAISGPRGRDLSYNEQFF.

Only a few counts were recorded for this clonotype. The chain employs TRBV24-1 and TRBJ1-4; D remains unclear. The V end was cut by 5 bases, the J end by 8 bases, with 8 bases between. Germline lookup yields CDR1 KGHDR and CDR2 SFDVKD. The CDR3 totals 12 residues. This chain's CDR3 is CATSGLGEKLFF. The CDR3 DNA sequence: TGTGCCACCAGTGGCTTGGGAGAAAAACTGTTTTTT.

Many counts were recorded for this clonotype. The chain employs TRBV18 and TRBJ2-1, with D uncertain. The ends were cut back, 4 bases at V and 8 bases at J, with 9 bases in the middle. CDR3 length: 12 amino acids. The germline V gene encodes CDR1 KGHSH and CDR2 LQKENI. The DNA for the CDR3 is TGTGCCAGCTCACAGCTTAATGATGAGCAGTTCTTC. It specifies CASSQLNDEQFF.

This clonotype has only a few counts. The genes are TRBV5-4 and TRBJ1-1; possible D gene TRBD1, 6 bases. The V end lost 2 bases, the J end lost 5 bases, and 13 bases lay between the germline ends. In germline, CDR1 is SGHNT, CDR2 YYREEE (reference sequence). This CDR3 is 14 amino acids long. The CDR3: CASSLGGSVTEAFF. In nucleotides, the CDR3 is TGTGCCAGCAGCTTAGGGGGTTCGGTTACTGAAGCTTTCTTT.